These T cell receptor beta chains were read from a single sample in a study of blood T cell repertoires in COVID-19. Measured with immunoSEQ multiplex PCR; TCRdb has only the in-frame clones, and not every one. The top ten clones hold about 11% of a sample with around 160,000 clones, roughly 82% of them seen once. The specimen sequenced was PBMCs or T cells enriched from blood (not recorded which). The receptors stem from a man aged 50-60 years who had recovered from COVID-19. The CDR3 runs from the conserved cysteine through the conserved F or W. A row's size may be missing; if present it is once, few, many or a size class.

CDR3aa	v_gene	abundance	j_gene
CASSYDSSSYNEQFF	TRBV7-2	.	TRBJ2-1
CATSDPASGSYNEQFF	TRBV24-1	.	TRBJ2-1
CASSSGVRAGGRSGEQYF	TRBV5-1	few	TRBJ2-7
CASSTQVRGEAFF	TRBV7-8	.	TRBJ1-1
CAWSGFYSDSPLHF	TRBV30	.	TRBJ1-6
CAIATQGGNQPQHF	TRBV10-3	.	TRBJ1-5
CASSLGGQGARFGYTF	TRBV5-4	.	TRBJ1-2
CASSLGLLGDTQYF	TRBV7-2	.	TRBJ2-3
CASSLARRTSGGLNTGELFF	TRBV7-6	few	TRBJ2-2
CASSSGGAGYGYTF	TRBV5-6	.	TRBJ1-2
CASSRDREGSPLHF	TRBV5-1	once	TRBJ1-6
CASSTPAAGYNDEQYF	TRBV6-2/TRBV6-3	.	TRBJ2-7
CASTRTLGQGANSPLHF	TRBV4-1	once	TRBJ1-6
CASSQAAGFGNTIYF	TRBV4-2	.	TRBJ1-3
CASSPQGFNQPQHF	TRBV11-2	.	TRBJ1-5
CASSPSSGILSNQPQHF	TRBV18	.	TRBJ1-5
CASSQESLFGNQPQHF	TRBV4-1	once	TRBJ1-5
CSARTASTQYF	TRBV20-1	.	TRBJ2-3
CASSDSRTLNERAFF	TRBV14	few	TRBJ1-1
CASRGEDFGQGSNYGYTF	TRBV10-2	.	TRBJ1-2
CASSLRLDGADTQYF	TRBV5-6	.	TRBJ2-3
CASRGGTSMAYNSPLHF	TRBV2	once	TRBJ1-6